The present entry profiles one T cell receptor beta chain with its context. This sample stems from a study of blood T cell repertoires in COVID-19. About the research overall: COVID-19 samples from acute and convalescent phases originated in the United States, Italy and Spain.

Source study methods: Amplification of reference gene primers provided the estimated nucleated cell counts. The data were produced by immunoSEQ multiplex PCR, yet TCRdb's version contains in-frame clones alone and is incomplete. V, J and clone size reflect that table, while D and trimming were determined from the DNA. The sample includes roughly 330,000 clones, over 75% of them seen just once. Sequenced material: peripheral blood. This TCR was recovered from a woman between 50 and 59 years old with active or convalescent COVID-19.

CDR3 loop: CASQYTLTGSIYEQYF. In nucleotides, the CDR3 is TGTGCCAGCCAATACACCTTGACAGGGAGCATTTACGAGCAGTACTTC. The V call is TRBV6-6, the J call TRBJ2-7, with 7 bases that match TRBD1. After removal of 8 bases from V and 4 bases from J, the junction contained 17 bases not matched to a gene. The length of the CDR3 is 16 residues. The V gene's germline CDR1 is MNHNY and CDR2 SVGAGI (reference sequence).